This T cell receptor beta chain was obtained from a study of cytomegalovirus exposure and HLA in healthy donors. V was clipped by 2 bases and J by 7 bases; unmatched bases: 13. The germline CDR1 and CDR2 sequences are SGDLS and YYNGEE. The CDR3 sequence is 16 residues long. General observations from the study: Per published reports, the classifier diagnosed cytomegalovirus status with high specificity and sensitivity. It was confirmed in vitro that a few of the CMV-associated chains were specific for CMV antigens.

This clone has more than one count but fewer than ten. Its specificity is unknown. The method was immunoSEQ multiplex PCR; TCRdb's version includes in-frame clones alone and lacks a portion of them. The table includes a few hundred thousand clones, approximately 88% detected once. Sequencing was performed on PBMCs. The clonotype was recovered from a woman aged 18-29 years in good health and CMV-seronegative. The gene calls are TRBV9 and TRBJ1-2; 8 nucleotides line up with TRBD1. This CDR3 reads CASSVMTGASLGGYTF. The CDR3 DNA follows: TGTGCCAGCAGCGTGATGACAGGGGCCTCCCTTGGTGGCTACACCTTC.